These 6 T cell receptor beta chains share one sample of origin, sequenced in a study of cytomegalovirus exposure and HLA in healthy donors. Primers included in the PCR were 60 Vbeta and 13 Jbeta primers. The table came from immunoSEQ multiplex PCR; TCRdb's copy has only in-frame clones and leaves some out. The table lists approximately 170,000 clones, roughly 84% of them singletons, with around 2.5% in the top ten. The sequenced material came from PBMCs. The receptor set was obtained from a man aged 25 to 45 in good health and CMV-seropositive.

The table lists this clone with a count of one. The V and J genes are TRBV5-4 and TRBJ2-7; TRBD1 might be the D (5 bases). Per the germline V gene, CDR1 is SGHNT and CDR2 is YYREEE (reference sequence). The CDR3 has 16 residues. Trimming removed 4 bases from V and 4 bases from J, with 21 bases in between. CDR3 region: CASSIVSDRTGYEQYF. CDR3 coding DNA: TGTGCCAGCAGCATCGTGTCGGACCGTACAGGATACGAGCAGTACTTC.

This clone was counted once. The CDR3 region is CASSLTSGKSETQYF. CDR3 bases: TGTGCCAGCAGCTTGACTAGCGGGAAGTCGGAGACCCAGTACTTC. J is TRBJ2-5 and V is TRBV11-2; 11 bases agree with TRBD2. CDR3 size: 15 residues. CDR1 SGHAT and CDR2 FQNNGV come from the germline V gene. With V trimmed by 3 bases and J by 5 bases, 5 bases remained unmatched. Based on the CDR3 plus reference TRBV11-2 and TRBJ2-5, the full variable domain is EAGVAQSPRYKIIEKRQSVAFWCNPISGHATLYWYQQILGQGPKLLIQFQNNGVVDDSQLPKDRFSAERLKGVDSTLKIQPAKLEDSAVYLCASSLTSGKSETQYFGPGTRLLVL.

CDR3 protein: CASSFSGMRNEKLFF. The CDR3 DNA reads TGTGCCAGCAGCTTTTCCGGCATGAGGAATGAAAAACTGTTTTTT. This chain links TRBV7-2 with TRBJ1-4; no reliable D call. V dropped 3 bases and J dropped 5 bases, with 13 bases sitting between them. Germline V gives CDR1 SGHTA, CDR2 FQGNSA. The CDR3 consists of 15 residues.

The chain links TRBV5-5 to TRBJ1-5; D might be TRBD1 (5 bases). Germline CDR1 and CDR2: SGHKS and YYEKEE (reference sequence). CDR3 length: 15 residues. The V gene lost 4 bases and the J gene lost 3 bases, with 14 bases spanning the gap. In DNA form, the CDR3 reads TGTGCCAGCAGCCCCAGGGTGGATAACAATCAGCCCCAGCATTTT. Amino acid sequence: CASSPRVDNNQPQHF.

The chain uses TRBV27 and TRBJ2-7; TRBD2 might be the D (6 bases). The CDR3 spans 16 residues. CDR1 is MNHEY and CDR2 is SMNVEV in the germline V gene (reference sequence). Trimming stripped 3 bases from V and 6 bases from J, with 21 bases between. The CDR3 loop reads CASSLSMGLARREQYF. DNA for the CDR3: TGTGCCAGCAGTTTGAGTATGGGGCTAGCGAGACGCGAGCAGTACTTC.

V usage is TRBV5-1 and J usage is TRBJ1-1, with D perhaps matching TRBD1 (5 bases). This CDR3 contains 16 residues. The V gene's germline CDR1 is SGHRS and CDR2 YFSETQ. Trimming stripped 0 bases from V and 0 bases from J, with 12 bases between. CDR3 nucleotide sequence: TGCGCCAGCAGCTTGGCCCGGGGGAACATGAACACTGAAGCTTTCTTT. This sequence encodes CASSLARGNMNTEAFF.